A selection of T cell receptor beta chains follows, all from one sample in a study of identical twins. TCRdb fed the 5' RACE reads into MiXCR, producing one record per CDR3 protein. The sample records about 1.7 million distinct CDR3 sequences, 25% to 35% being singletons. Sequencing was carried out using cord blood. These receptors all stem from a newborn girl in good health. Each CDR3 is given with its conserved first and last residue. The order of the fields is CDR3 DNA, CDR3 protein, V gene, CDR3 length, J gene, D gene, clone size. D genes are given only for firm matches. Where a row states a size, it is once, few, many or the class of an expanded clone; other rows omit it.

CDR3nt: TGTGCCAGCAGCTTAGTGGATCAGGGAGGATATGGCTACACCTTC
CDR3aa: CASSLVDQGGYGYTF
v_gene: TRBV7-2
len: 15
j_gene: TRBJ1-2
d_gene: -
abundance: -

CDR3nt: TGCAGTGCTACAAAGCGGGAGAGGGAGACCCAGTACTTC
CDR3aa: CSATKRERETQYF
v_gene: TRBV20-1
len: 13
j_gene: TRBJ2-5
d_gene: TRBD2
abundance: -

CDR3nt: TGCGCCAGCAGCCAAACACTAGCGGGGGCTACGCAGTATTTT
CDR3aa: CASSQTLAGATQYF
v_gene: TRBV4-1
len: 14
j_gene: TRBJ2-3
d_gene: TRBD2
abundance: few

CDR3nt: TGCAGTGCAGCGACCGGGACTAGCGGAGTTTACGAGCAGTACTTC
CDR3aa: CSAATGTSGVYEQYF
v_gene: TRBV20-1
len: 15
j_gene: TRBJ2-7
d_gene: TRBD2
abundance: -

CDR3nt: TGCGCCAGCAGCTTGGAAGTGGGCAATAATGAAAAACTGTTTTTT
CDR3aa: CASSLEVGNNEKLFF
v_gene: TRBV5-1
len: 15
j_gene: TRBJ1-4
d_gene: -
abundance: -

CDR3nt: TGCAGTGCTAGAGTCTCTTTGTGGTACAAAGGGGCCCCCGCCCATTCACCCCTCCACTTT
CDR3aa: CSARVSLWYKGAPAHSPLHF
v_gene: TRBV20-1
len: 20
j_gene: TRBJ1-6
d_gene: -
abundance: -

CDR3nt: TGCAGCGTTGCTTCCCAGGACCGGGGCTACACCTTC
CDR3aa: CSVASQDRGYTF
v_gene: TRBV29-1
len: 12
j_gene: TRBJ1-2
d_gene: -
abundance: -

CDR3nt: TGCAGTGCGCTGGGACTTTTCTCCTACAATGAGCAGTTCTTC
CDR3aa: CSALGLFSYNEQFF
v_gene: TRBV20-1
len: 14
j_gene: TRBJ2-1
d_gene: -
abundance: few

CDR3nt: TGTGCCAGTAGTCCGACAGGGGACCAGCCCCAGCATTTT
CDR3aa: CASSPTGDQPQHF
v_gene: TRBV19
len: 13
j_gene: TRBJ1-5
d_gene: TRBD1
abundance: many

CDR3nt: TGTGCCTGCGCTGAGGGACTAGCGGGGATTGGTGAGACCCAGTACTTC
CDR3aa: CACAEGLAGIGETQYF
v_gene: TRBV30
len: 16
j_gene: TRBJ2-5
d_gene: TRBD2
abundance: -

CDR3nt: TGTGCCAGCAGTCTCTCCCCCTCGGGACGGTATGGCTACACCTTC
CDR3aa: CASSLSPSGRYGYTF
v_gene: TRBV27
len: 15
j_gene: TRBJ1-2
d_gene: -
abundance: few

CDR3nt: TGCGCCAGCAGGAGCGGGAGGCCATCCTACGAGCAGTACTTC
CDR3aa: CASRSGRPSYEQYF
v_gene: TRBV5-1
len: 14
j_gene: TRBJ2-7
d_gene: TRBD2
abundance: -

CDR3nt: TGTGCCAGCAGTTTATTGGGCCTCCGGGACAGGGTTCTAGCTAACTATGGCTACACCTTC
CDR3aa: CASSLLGLRDRVLANYGYTF
v_gene: TRBV12-3/TRBV12-4
len: 20
j_gene: TRBJ1-2
d_gene: TRBD1
abundance: -

CDR3nt: TGTGCCAGCAGCCCGCAGCGGGGGGAGTGGAATGAGCAGTTCTTC
CDR3aa: CASSPQRGEWNEQFF
v_gene: TRBV11-2
len: 15
j_gene: TRBJ2-1
d_gene: TRBD2
abundance: -

CDR3nt: TGTGCCAGCAGTTTACGGGGGGTAAGGGAACTAGCCAAAAACATTCAGTACTTC
CDR3aa: CASSLRGVRELAKNIQYF
v_gene: TRBV28
len: 18
j_gene: TRBJ2-4
d_gene: TRBD2
abundance: -

CDR3nt: TGTGCCAGCCTCCTTCGAGGGGCGGGGGGACGGTATTCACCCCTCCACTTT
CDR3aa: CASLLRGAGGRYSPLHF
v_gene: TRBV28
len: 17
j_gene: TRBJ1-6
d_gene: -
abundance: -

CDR3nt: TGTGCCAGCAGCACTAGGACAGGACGAGAAACCATATATTTT
CDR3aa: CASSTRTGRETIYF
v_gene: TRBV7-2
len: 14
j_gene: TRBJ1-3
d_gene: TRBD1
abundance: -

CDR3nt: TGTGCCAGCAGTTTACCCTACACAGAAGCTTTCTTT
CDR3aa: CASSLPYTEAFF
v_gene: TRBV12-3/TRBV12-4
len: 12
j_gene: TRBJ1-1
d_gene: -
abundance: few

CDR3nt: TGTGCCAGCAGGTCTCTTGGGGGGGCCTACAATGAGCAGTACTTC
CDR3aa: CASRSLGGAYNEQYF
v_gene: TRBV7-9
len: 15
j_gene: TRBJ2-7
d_gene: -
abundance: -

CDR3nt: TGTGCCAGCAGCAGAAATACTATTACCCGGGCCTCCAATCAGCCCCAGCATTTT
CDR3aa: CASSRNTITRASNQPQHF
v_gene: TRBV6-1
len: 18
j_gene: TRBJ1-5
d_gene: -
abundance: -

CDR3nt: TGTGCCATCAGCGAGGACAGGGCCACCTACGAGCAGTACTTC
CDR3aa: CAISEDRATYEQYF
v_gene: TRBV10-3
len: 14
j_gene: TRBJ2-7
d_gene: TRBD1
abundance: few